This T cell receptor beta chain was sequenced during a study of T-cell reconstitution after alpha-beta-depleted transplantation in children. A library of TCRbeta sequences, prepared with unique molecular identifiers, was generated. TCRdb re-called the PCR reads through MiXCR, storing one row per CDR3 protein. The sample shows hundreds of thousands of distinct CDR3 sequences, roughly 33% of them seen only once. V was clipped by 4 bases and J by 8 bases, with 14 bases between them. The CDR3 totals 14 residues. In germline, CDR1 is MNHEY, CDR2 SVGAGI. The sample in question was PBMCs from the stem cell graft donor, obtained from the stem cell graft. This TCR came from a human donor who donated a stem cell graft to a child with aplastic anemia. The chain recombines TRBV6-5 with TRBJ1-4; tentative D call: TRBD1 (6 bases). CDR3 nucleotides: TGTGCCAGCAGTTCCGGGGGGGCAGGGGAAAAACTGTTTTTT. It specifies CASSSGGAGEKLFF.